These 6 T cell receptor beta chains share one sample of origin, sequenced in a study of OX40 agonist ivuxolimab in advanced cancers. Profiling relied on immunoSEQ multiplex PCR, and the TCRdb table lists in-frame clones only, not all of them. Of roughly 56,000 clones in the sample, around 85% were seen once. The sample in question was CD4+ or CD8+ T cells sorted from blood, obtained in a trial of the OX40 agonist ivuxolimab. These receptors were collected from an adult with an advanced solid tumor such as melanoma, head and neck, liver or kidney cancer.

The chain has TRBV5-1 and TRBJ2-6; D is uncertain. The CDR3 covers 15 residues. CDR1 SGHRS and CDR2 YFSETQ come from the germline V gene. Trimming cost V 0 bases and J 4 bases, with 8 bases left between them. DNA of the CDR3: TGCGCCAGCAGCTTGGATACGTCGGGGGCCAACGTCCTGACTTTC. It codes for CASSLDTSGANVLTF. Looking up the rest from reference TRBV5-1 and TRBJ2-6 gives the full variable domain: KAGVTQTPRYLIKTRGQQVTLSCSPISGHRSVSWYQQTPGQGLQFLFEYFSETQRNKGNFPGRFSGRQFSNSRSEMNVSTLELGDSALYLCASSLDTSGANVLTFGAGSRLTVL.

The table lists this clone with a count of one. This chain connects TRBV27 to TRBJ2-6; possibly TRBD2 for D (7 bases). V was trimmed by 0 bases and J by 1 base, leaving 10 bases between them. Germline V gene lookup returns CDR1 MNHEY and CDR2 SMNVEV (reference sequence). The CDR3 is 17 residues long. CDR3 residues: CASSLSGGDSGANVLTF. CDR3 bases: TGTGCCAGCAGTTTATCAGGGGGGGATTCTGGGGCCAACGTCCTGACTTTC.

V and J are TRBV7-3 and TRBJ2-5, with a tentative D call TRBD1 (5 bases). The CDR3 sequence is 15 residues long. The V and J ends lost 3 bases and 4 bases respectively, with 15 bases between them. Germline V gene sequence: CDR1 SGHTA, CDR2 FQGTGA. The CDR3 protein is CASSFQGGGGETQYF. The CDR3 DNA is TGTGCCAGCAGCTTCCAGGGTGGTGGTGGAGAGACCCAGTACTTC.

This clone was recorded a few times. This chain uses TRBV28 with TRBJ2-5; 9 positions agree with TRBD2. Germline V gives CDR1 MDHEN, CDR2 SYDVKM. The CDR3 extends over 14 amino acids. J gave up 10 bases and V 3 bases, and 9 bases lay outside the gene matches. The CDR3 DNA reads TGTGCCAGCAGTTTGGGCGGGAGGGCCCAGGGCCAGTACTTC. Its translation: CASSLGGRAQGQYF.

The chain combines TRBV2 with TRBJ2-2; 16 nucleotides agree with TRBD2. Per germline, CDR1 SNHLY and CDR2 FYNNEI. V shed 6 bases and J 5 bases; nucleotides not matched to a gene: 6. CDR3 length equals 17 residues. The CDR3 sequence is CASSPGLAGGVTGELFF. CDR3 DNA: TGTGCCAGCAGCCCGGGACTAGCGGGAGGGGTTACCGGGGAGCTGTTTTTT.

The chain employs TRBV30 and TRBJ2-5, with 9 bases matching TRBD2. V shed 6 bases and J 3 bases; nucleotides not matched to a gene: 2. This CDR3 contains 12 residues. Germline V gene data show CDR1 as GTSNPN and CDR2 as SVGIG (reference sequence). CDR3 sequence (DNA): TGTGCCTGTAGGACTAGCGAAGAGACCCAGTACTTC. It codes for CACRTSEETQYF.